This record concerns one T cell receptor beta chain sequence. CDR3 length equals 15 residues. From germline, CDR1 is LGHDT and CDR2 YNNKEL (reference sequence). V lost 4 bases and J lost 1, with 13 bases in between. This sample is part of a study of blood T cell repertoires in COVID-19. Overall study context: In each case, the material was cDNA or gDNA derived from T cells, B-cell-depleted T cells, or PBMCs.

The assay was immunoSEQ multiplex PCR, and TCRdb's table has in-frame clones only and misses some. The profile shows approximately 150,000 clones, about four fifths of them singletons. This rearrangement joins TRBV3-1 (or the pseudogene TRBV3-2) to TRBJ2-5; perhaps TRBD1 as D (5 bases). The sample comprised peripheral blood. The clonotype was recovered from a human donor in a cohort sampled during active COVID-19. CDR3 loop: CASSPRPQGQETQYF. The CDR3 bases are TGTGCCAGCAGCCCCAGACCGCAGGGCCAAGAGACCCAGTACTTC.